This TCR beta chain was retrieved from a study of shared T cell receptors in the human thymus. Profiled with immunoSEQ multiplex PCR; TCRdb holds only in-frame clones, not every one. Of about 400,000 clones in the sample, more than 85% were seen once. V lost 3 bases, J lost 6 bases, and 3 bases stayed unmatched. CDR1 is LNHDA and CDR2 is SQIVND in the germline V gene (reference sequence). The CDR3 is 14 amino acids. The V and J genes are TRBV19 and TRBJ2-7; 12 nucleotides align to TRBD1. The sample comprised thymocytes. The sequence was collected from a human donor. The CDR3 protein is CASSMGQGASEQYF. Here the CDR3 DNA reads TGTGCCAGTAGTATGGGACAGGGGGCTAGCGAGCAGTACTTC.